The 15 T cell receptor beta chains below were found in one sample sequenced in a study of metastatic and nonmetastatic thyroid tumors. Using MiXCR, TCRdb re-called clones from the PCR reads. The top ten clones hold 15% to 20% of a sample with about 6,200 clones, roughly a third of them seen once. Patients were all untreated before their thyroid surgery. The sequencing sample was made of adjacent normal tissue. The receptors stem from a female donor with papillary thyroid cancer or a benign thyroid nodule (not recorded which). Some clones in this sample may be carry-over from other donors' samples.

Remarks on this clone: The CDR3 does not end in the conserved phenylalanine or tryptophan, so this is likely a read error. The limits of the CDR3 on the DNA are not certain, so only TCRdb's listed CDR3 is given. This chain joins TRBV2 and TRBJ2-1; the table names TRBD1, a call not compared with the DNA. The germline V gene has CDR1 SNHLY and CDR2 FYNNEI. The CDR3 length is 14 residues, termini included. This chain's CDR3 is CASRYGQGVDEEVV.

This sequence joins TRBV30 and TRBJ1-6; D not certain. CDR1 and CDR2 (germline): GTSNPN, SVGIG (reference sequence). V lost 1 base and J lost 9, with 7 bases in between. The CDR3 is made up of 12 amino acids. CDR3 loop: CAWSGKSSPLHF. CDR3 bases: TGTGCCTGGAGTGGAAAGAGTTCACCCCTCCACTTT.

V is TRBV6-1 and J is TRBJ2-3, with a weak D call TRBD1 (5 bases). The CDR3 covers 15 residues. CDR1 is MNHNS, CDR2 SASEGT, per germline. Trimming removed 0 bases from V and 2 bases from J, with 9 bases in between. CDR3 nucleotides: TGTGCCAGCAGTGAAGCGGCAGGGCTCACAGATACGCAGTATTTT. This encodes CASSEAAGLTDTQYF.

This clone was counted a few times. V is TRBV25-1 and J is TRBJ1-4; a weak D match, TRBD1 (6 bases). Germline-derived CDR1 and CDR2 are MGHDK and SYGVNS. Trimming stripped 3 bases from V and 8 bases from J, with 16 bases between. The CDR3 contains 15 residues. CDR3 in DNA: TGTGCCAGCAGTGAGGCGACGACGGGACAAGAAAAACTGTTTTTT. Its translation: CASSEATTGQEKLFF.

The table lists this clone with a few counts. The chain joins TRBV12-3 or TRBV12-4 to TRBJ2-3; D remains ambiguous. Trimming took off 1 base at V and 0 bases at J, with 8 bases between the two ends. This CDR3 is 15 amino acids long. CDR3 amino acids: CASSLGISSTDTQYF. DNA of the CDR3: TGTGCCAGCAGTTTAGGCATCTCTAGCACAGATACGCAGTATTTT.

In this sample, this clone turned up a few times. J is TRBJ2-3 and V is TRBV7-2, with 8 bases identical to TRBD2. The germline V gene encodes CDR1 SGHTA and CDR2 FQGNSA. The trim removed 3 bases at V and 9 bases at J, leaving 14 bases unmatched. The CDR3 runs 16 residues. The CDR3, as DNA: TGTGCCAGCAGCTTCGCGGGACTAGAAAACAGATACACGCAGTATTTT. Its translation: CASSFAGLENRYTQYF.

This clone was observed once. This rearrangement joins TRBV7-9 to TRBJ2-7; 8 nucleotides match TRBD2. The CDR3 is 13 residues long. Germline V gives CDR1 SEHNR, CDR2 FQNEAQ (reference sequence). V trimming: 8 bases; J trimming: 2 bases; junction bases outside the gene matches: 5. CDR3 sequence (DNA): TGTGCCAGCGGCAGCGGGAGTACCTACGAGCAGTACTTC. As protein: CASGSGSTYEQYF.

The J gene is TRBJ2-7, the V gene TRBV6-1, with no clear D. Germline CDR1 and CDR2: MNHNS and SASEGT. The CDR3 has 15 amino acids. V was trimmed by 8 bases and J by 5 bases, leaving 22 bases between them. CDR3 coding DNA: TGTGCCAGCTGCCTCGGGTGGCCGTTTGAGGACGAGCAGTACGTC. It yields the protein CASCLGWPFEDEQYV.

This clone was seen a handful of times. V is TRBV12-3 or TRBV12-4 and J is TRBJ1-1, with TRBD1 identical over 8 bases. CDR3 size: 17 residues. The V gene end was trimmed by 2 bases and the J gene end by 5 bases; junction bases not matched to a gene: 13. DNA for the CDR3: TGTGCCAGCAGTTTAAGGCAGGGGAGAACAGGGGGAACTGAAGCTTTCTTT. Translated: CASSLRQGRTGGTEAFF.

The chain combines TRBV11-2 with TRBJ2-7; maybe TRBD2 (5 bases). There are 14 residues in the CDR3. The V gene's germline CDR1 is SGHAT and CDR2 FQNNGV. Trimming pared 1 base from V and 0 bases from J, leaving 7 bases between. The CDR3 protein is CASSLGGYSYEQYF. In nucleotides, the CDR3 is TGTGCCAGCAGCTTAGGAGGGTACTCCTACGAGCAGTACTTC.

This chain links TRBV12-3 or TRBV12-4 with TRBJ2-5, with D possibly called TRBD1 or TRBD2 (5 bases each). V was shortened by 6 bases and J by 5 bases, with 19 bases between the two germline ends. The CDR3 consists of 15 residues. The CDR3 DNA sequence: TGTGCCAGCAGGACCGGGACGGACGTCAGGGAGACCCAGTACTTC. It translates to CASRTGTDVRETQYF.

The genes are TRBV6-1 and TRBJ2-7; 8 bases fit TRBD1. Germline-derived CDR1 and CDR2 are MNHNS and SASEGT. V lost 7 bases, J lost 5 bases, and 16 bases stayed unmatched. This CDR3 spans 16 amino acids. CDR3 nucleotide sequence: TGTGCCAGCACCTGGGGAACTATGACAGGGGCTAACGAGCAGTACTTC. Its protein product is CASTWGTMTGANEQYF.

The chain joins TRBV11-2 to TRBJ2-3; D is unclear. V was trimmed by 5 bases and J by 0 bases, leaving 9 bases between them. The germline V gene encodes CDR1 SGHAT and CDR2 FQNNGV. The CDR3 is 14 residues long. The CDR3 DNA reads TGTGCCAGCAGCCCGTCCACTAGCACAGATACGCAGTATTTT. Its translation is CASSPSTSTDTQYF.

This clone appeared a single time. The V call is TRBV30, the J call TRBJ1-1; no definite D call. Looked up from germline, CDR1 is GTSNPN and CDR2 is SVGIG (reference sequence). The CDR3 contains 13 residues. Trimming removed 0 bases from V and 4 bases from J, with 9 bases in between. CDR3 amino acids: CAWSVLLGTEAFF. The CDR3 DNA reads as TGTGCCTGGAGTGTATTGCTTGGCACTGAAGCTTTCTTT.

The J gene is TRBJ1-2, the V gene TRBV5-1; weak D call: TRBD1 (5 bases). The germline CDR1 and CDR2 sequences are SGHRS and YFSETQ. This CDR3 is 15 amino acids long. V was pared by 3 bases and J by 7 bases, with 19 bases between. The CDR3 bases are TGCGCCAGCAGCTCTGACCCGGGGACGGCGGGTGGCTACACCTTC. Translating it yields CASSSDPGTAGGYTF. Full variable domain (remainder filled in from reference TRBV5-1 and TRBJ1-2): KAGVTQTPRYLIKTRGQQVTLSCSPISGHRSVSWYQQTPGQGLQFLFEYFSETQRNKGNFPGRFSGRQFSNSRSEMNVSTLELGDSALYLCASSSDPGTAGGYTFGSGTRLTVV.